Below are 25 T cell receptor beta chains sequenced from a single sample in a study of blood T cell repertoires in COVID-19. Sequenced by immunoSEQ multiplex PCR; TCRdb stores in-frame clones only, minus some. This sample has 200,000 or so clones; about 86% occur once, and the top ten carry over 13%. Sequences were obtained from peripheral blood. The receptors come from a young man with active or convalescent COVID-19.

The chain carries TRBV3-1 (or the pseudogene TRBV3-2) and TRBJ1-2; D uncertain. Germline V gene sequence: CDR1 LGHDT, CDR2 YNNKEL (reference sequence). The CDR3 sequence is 12 residues long. The V end lost 4 bases, the J end lost 8 bases, and 11 bases lay between the germline ends. CDR3 coding DNA: TGTGCCAGCAGCCCAAGCCCGGGGGGCTACACCTTC. It translates to CASSPSPGGYTF.

The CDR3 sequence: CASSMGGTGRMKPQHF. The CDR3 DNA reads TGTGCCAGTAGTATGGGGGGGACAGGGAGGATGAAGCCCCAGCATTTT. The chain employs TRBV19 and TRBJ1-5; TRBD1 matches 9 bases. Per the germline V gene, CDR1 is LNHDA and CDR2 is SQIVND (reference sequence). This CDR3 is 16 amino acids long. The V and J ends lost 3 bases and 8 bases, in that order; junction bases with no gene match: 11.

The chain recombines TRBV5-1 with TRBJ2-5, with D possibly being TRBD2 (5 bases). There are 14 residues in the CDR3. V lost 0 bases and J lost 5, with 11 bases in between. Per the germline V gene, CDR1 is SGHRS and CDR2 is YFSETQ. The CDR3 nucleotides read TGCGCCAGCAGCTTGGTCGATAGCGCCGAGACCCAGTACTTC. It yields the protein CASSLVDSAETQYF. Full variable domain (rest looked up from reference TRBV5-1 and TRBJ2-5): KAGVTQTPRYLIKTRGQQVTLSCSPISGHRSVSWYQQTPGQGLQFLFEYFSETQRNKGNFPGRFSGRQFSNSRSEMNVSTLELGDSALYLCASSLVDSAETQYFGPGTRLLVL.

This clone appeared once. This sequence joins TRBV7-6 and TRBJ2-2; 9 bases align to TRBD1. Trimming removed 5 bases from V and 1 base from J; junction bases left unmatched: 5. The CDR3 runs 16 residues. Germline V gene lookup returns CDR1 SGHVS and CDR2 FNYEAQ. The CDR3 nucleotides are TGTGCCAGCAGCGGACAGGGGCTTCTGAACACCGGGGAGCTGTTTTTT. It encodes CASSGQGLLNTGELFF.

The V gene is TRBV27, the J gene TRBJ2-7, with no clear D. CDR3 length: 14 residues. V lost 3 bases, J lost 2 bases, and 11 bases lay in between. Germline V gene data show CDR1 as MNHEY and CDR2 as SMNVEV (reference sequence). CDR3 region: CASSLNPRTYEQYF. Here the CDR3 DNA reads TGTGCCAGCAGTTTGAACCCGAGAACCTACGAGCAGTACTTC.

The chain has TRBV3-1 (or the pseudogene TRBV3-2) and TRBJ2-1; D is perhaps TRBD2 (5 bases). The CDR3 covers 13 residues. CDR1 and CDR2 from the germline V gene are LGHDT and YNNKEL (reference sequence). Trimming cost V 4 bases and J 5 bases, with 9 bases left between them. This chain's CDR3 is CASSLDYDNEQFF. CDR3 in DNA: TGTGCCAGCAGCCTAGACTATGACAATGAGCAGTTCTTC.

The genes are TRBV27 and TRBJ2-2; perhaps TRBD1 as D (5 bases). The ends were cut back, 5 bases at V and 5 bases at J, with 12 bases in the middle. Germline assignment: CDR1 MNHEY and CDR2 SMNVEV (reference sequence). CDR3 length equals 14 residues. CDR3 bases: TGTGCCAGCAGTCCCCTCAGGGCAACCGGGGAGCTGTTTTTT. Translating it yields CASSPLRATGELFF.

CDR3 protein: CASSYSSAAYSGNTIYF. The CDR3 region has the DNA TGTGCCAGCAGTTACTCCTCGGCGGCTTACTCTGGAAACACCATATATTTT. The chain carries TRBV6-2 or TRBV6-3 and TRBJ1-3; D remains unclear. Germline V gene data show CDR1 as MNHEY and CDR2 as SVGEGT. The CDR3 runs 17 residues. Trimming removed 0 bases from V and 0 bases from J, with 12 bases in between.

DNA of the CDR3: TGCAGCGTTGAAGGGGCTGGGGCAGGGGAGGGCTACACCTTC. This codes for CSVEGAGAGEGYTF. V is TRBV29-1 and J is TRBJ1-2; TRBD1 might be the D (6 bases). Germline V gene data show CDR1 as SQVTM and CDR2 as ANQGSEA. Trimming removed 1 base at V and 8 bases at J, with 17 bases between. This CDR3 has 14 residues.

V gene TRBV7-2 combines with J gene TRBJ1-2; no definite D call. CDR3 size: 12 residues. V lost 4 bases to trimming and J lost 8 bases, with 11 bases between them. From germline, CDR1 is SGHTA and CDR2 FQGNSA. In nucleotides, the CDR3 is TGTGCCAGCAGCTCCCCCCCGGGGGGCTACACCTTC. Translated: CASSSPPGGYTF.

The chain links TRBV5-1 to TRBJ2-7; a possible D gene is TRBD1 (6 bases). Deletions cut 2 bases from V and 6 bases from J, with 15 bases between. Germline V gene sequence: CDR1 SGHRS, CDR2 YFSETQ. This CDR3 comprises 14 residues. The CDR3: CASSFEQGRSEQYF. As DNA, the CDR3 is TGCGCCAGCAGCTTTGAACAGGGCAGGAGCGAGCAGTACTTC.

This clone was observed a few times. In nucleotides, the CDR3 is TGTGCCAGCAGTCTCGACAGGGTAGGGGCTACAGGTTCACCCCTCCACTTT. This encodes CASSLDRVGATGSPLHF. This chain connects TRBV6-6 to TRBJ1-6; TRBD1 matches at 7 bases. The CDR3 is made up of 17 amino acids. Germline V gene sequence: CDR1 MNHNY, CDR2 SVGAGI (reference sequence). The J segment lost 9 bases and the V segment lost 5 bases, leaving 16 bases of the junction unmatched.

CDR3 in DNA: TGTGCCAGCAGCACTGAGACCCGAGGGACCGGGGAGCTGTTTTTT. The encoded protein is CASSTETRGTGELFF. The gene calls are TRBV9 and TRBJ2-2, with TRBD2 as a possible D gene (5 bases). CDR1 and CDR2 from the germline V gene are SGDLS and YYNGEE. V lost 4 bases to trimming and J lost 5 bases, with 15 bases between them. The CDR3 spans 15 residues.

The chain has TRBV23-1 and TRBJ2-3, with 8 bases lining up with TRBD1. Being an ORF, TRBV23-1 has a function that is uncertain. The junction had 23 bases not matched to a gene; V was cut back by 0 bases and J by 6 bases. This CDR3 spans 21 amino acids. CDR3 residues: CASSQSLVCIGDIQGEDTQYF. The CDR3 DNA is TGCGCCAGCAGTCAATCGTTGGTATGCATCGGGGATATACAGGGGGAGGATACGCAGTATTTT.

The rearrangement links TRBV9 to TRBJ2-7; D is possibly TRBD2 (5 bases). CDR1 is SGDLS, CDR2 YYNGEE, per germline. The CDR3 spans 22 residues. V lost 4 bases and J lost 3, with 38 bases in between. CDR3 loop: CASSPSPHPVSPALRVRYEQYV. The CDR3 nucleotides read TGTGCCAGCAGCCCATCCCCTCACCCGGTATCCCCGGCTCTGAGGGTTCGCTACGAGCAGTACGTC.

This clone was counted only a few times. The chain couples TRBV24-1 to TRBJ1-1; tentatively, D is TRBD1 (5 bases). Germline CDR1 is KGHDR and CDR2 is SFDVKD. V was cut by 4 bases and J by 5 bases, with 10 bases left in between. The CDR3 loop spans 13 amino acids. The CDR3: CATSEPDSTEAFF. In DNA form, the CDR3 reads TGTGCCACCAGTGAACCCGACAGTACTGAAGCTTTCTTT.

This clone is a singleton in its sample. The chain employs TRBV5-4 and TRBJ1-3, with 9 bases that match TRBD1. Unmatched junction bases numbered 7, after V lost 3 bases and J lost 0 bases. CDR1 and CDR2 from the germline V gene are SGHNT and YYREEE (reference sequence). This CDR3 comprises 17 residues. CDR3 in DNA: TGTGCCAGCAGCTGGGGACAGGGCTACCCCTCTGGAAACACCATATATTTT. Translating gives CASSWGQGYPSGNTIYF.

The V and J genes are TRBV19 and TRBJ2-2; 12 bases are shared with TRBD1. The CDR3 contains 16 residues. From germline, CDR1 is LNHDA and CDR2 SQIVND (reference sequence). The J segment lost 7 bases and the V segment lost 4 bases, leaving 7 bases of the junction unmatched. CDR3 sequence reads: CASSSRDRGRGGELFF. The CDR3 DNA is TGTGCCAGTAGTAGCCGGGACAGGGGGCGCGGCGGGGAGCTGTTTTTT.

This clone has a single count. CDR3 amino acids: CASSVEGTSGIYNEQFF. CDR3 nucleotides: TGTGCCAGCAGCGTAGAGGGGACTAGCGGGATTTACAATGAGCAGTTCTTC. This chain connects TRBV9 to TRBJ2-1, with TRBD2 matching over 13 bases. The J segment lost 4 bases and the V segment lost 0 bases, leaving 4 bases of the junction unmatched. Germline loops: CDR1 SGDLS, CDR2 YYNGEE. CDR3 length equals 17 residues.

This chain uses TRBV28 with TRBJ1-2; TRBD1 agrees at 8 bases. Germline-derived CDR1 and CDR2 are MDHEN and SYDVKM. The CDR3 totals 16 residues. Trimming at V came to 2 bases and at J to 6 bases, leaving 11 bases not matched to a gene. This CDR3 reads CASSLIQDREIHGYTF. The CDR3 nucleotides read TGTGCCAGCAGTTTAATCCAGGACAGGGAAATCCATGGCTACACCTTC.

V is TRBV19 and J is TRBJ2-1; D is perhaps TRBD2 (9 bases). V lost 2 bases to trimming and J lost 8 bases, with 19 bases between them. The germline gives CDR1 LNHDA, CDR2 SQIVND (reference sequence). The CDR3 sequence is 16 residues long. CDR3 bases: TGTGCCAGTAGTATATGGGGACTAGCAGGGGGCCATGAGCAGTTCTTC. This codes for CASSIWGLAGGHEQFF.

The sample holds a few counts of this clone. The rearrangement uses TRBV9 and TRBJ2-7, with TRBD2 matching over 13 bases. V trimming: 3 bases; J trimming: 2 bases; junction bases outside the gene matches: 8. In germline, CDR1 is SGDLS, CDR2 YYNGEE. The CDR3 extends over 17 amino acids. CDR3 residues: CASSAGTSGTLPYEQYF. CDR3 in DNA: TGTGCCAGCAGCGCCGGGACTAGCGGGACCTTACCCTACGAGCAGTACTTC.

The table lists this clone with a count of one. V and J are TRBV6-5 and TRBJ1-1; possible D gene TRBD1, 6 bases. CDR1 and CDR2 from the germline V gene are MNHEY and SVGAGI. The CDR3 has 13 amino acids. Trimming took off 6 bases at V and 4 bases at J, with 12 bases between the two ends. This chain's CDR3 is CASRITGSTEAFF. CDR3 bases: TGTGCCAGCAGAATAACAGGGTCCACTGAAGCTTTCTTT.

The gene calls are TRBV19 and TRBJ2-5, with 7 bases aligning to TRBD1. Germline V gene lookup returns CDR1 LNHDA and CDR2 SQIVND (reference sequence). V dropped 5 bases and J dropped 4; count of bases not matched to a gene: 4. This CDR3 region has 13 residues. CDR3: CASSGDSGETQYF. CDR3 coding DNA: TGTGCCAGTAGTGGGGACAGCGGAGAGACCCAGTACTTC.

V and J are TRBV9 and TRBJ1-5, with no clear D. Deletions cut 0 bases from V and 3 bases from J, with 7 bases between. The CDR3 has 14 residues. Per germline, CDR1 SGDLS and CDR2 YYNGEE. CDR3 region: CASSVATDNQPQHF. DNA of the CDR3: TGTGCCAGCAGCGTAGCTACAGACAATCAGCCCCAGCATTTT. The complete variable domain, with remaining parts taken from reference TRBV9 and TRBJ1-5, reads DSGVTQTPKHLITATGQRVTLRCSPRSGDLSVYWYQQSLDQGLQFLIQYYNGEERAKGNILERFSAQQFPDLHSELNLSSLELGDSALYFCASSVATDNQPQHFGDGTRLSIL.